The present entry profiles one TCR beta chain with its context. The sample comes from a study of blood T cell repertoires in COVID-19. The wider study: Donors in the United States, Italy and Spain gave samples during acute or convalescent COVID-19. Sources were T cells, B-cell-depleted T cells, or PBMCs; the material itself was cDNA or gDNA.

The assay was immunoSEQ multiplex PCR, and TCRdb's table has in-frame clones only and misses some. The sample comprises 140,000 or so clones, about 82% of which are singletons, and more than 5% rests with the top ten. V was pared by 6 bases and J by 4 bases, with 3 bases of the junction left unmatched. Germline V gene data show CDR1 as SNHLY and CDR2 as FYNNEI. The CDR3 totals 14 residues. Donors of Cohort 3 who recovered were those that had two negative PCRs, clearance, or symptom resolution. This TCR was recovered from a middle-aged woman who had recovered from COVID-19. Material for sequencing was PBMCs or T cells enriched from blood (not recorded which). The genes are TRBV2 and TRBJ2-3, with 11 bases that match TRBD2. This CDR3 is CASRPGLAADTQYF. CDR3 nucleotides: TGTGCCAGCAGGCCGGGACTAGCGGCAGATACGCAGTATTTT.